These 20 T cell receptor beta chains were sequenced from one sample in a study of blood T cells in healthy people across ages. The use of a sample-barcoded 5' primer and a J-beta primer mix characterized a second PCR of roughly 6 to 11 cycles. MiXCR, applied by TCRdb to the 5' RACE reads, yields one record per CDR3 protein. The repertoire has some 790,000 distinct CDR3 sequences, more than 25% of them found once; the top ten carry approximately 15%. The sequenced sample consisted of blood. These receptors were taken from a woman of 80 years or more in good health.

The chain combines TRBV15 with TRBJ2-4, with 11 bases that match TRBD2. The J call may be incorrect, as the DNA end agrees better with TRBJ2-7. CDR1 is LNHNV, CDR2 YYDKDF, per germline (reference sequence). This CDR3 is built from 16 residues. The CDR3 DNA is TGTGCCACCAGCAGAGGCCAGACTAGCGGGGATTACGAGCAGTACTTC. It is translated as CATSRGQTSGDYEQYF.

This clonotype was counted only a few times. This rearrangement joins TRBV7-9 to TRBJ2-2; no reliable D call. The CDR3 has 13 amino acids. CDR1 and CDR2 from the germline V gene are SEHNR and FQNEAQ (reference sequence). V dropped 3 bases and J dropped 6 bases, with 8 bases sitting between them. The CDR3: CASSFLGSGELFF. DNA for the CDR3: TGTGCCAGCAGCTTTCTGGGTTCCGGGGAGCTGTTTTTT.

The V gene is TRBV12-3 or TRBV12-4, the J gene TRBJ2-2, with D perhaps TRBD2 (6 bases). Trimming took off 2 bases at V and 6 bases at J, with 13 bases between the two ends. There are 15 residues in the CDR3. CDR3 DNA sequence: TGTGCCAGCAGTTTACCGGGGGTAGCGGCCGGGGAGCTGTTTTTT. It yields the protein CASSLPGVAAGELFF.

This clonotype was seen ten or more times. This rearrangement joins TRBV6-5 to TRBJ1-6; D not resolved. The CDR3 loop spans 12 amino acids. Per the germline V gene, CDR1 is MNHEY and CDR2 is SVGAGI. The ends were cut back, 5 bases at V and 7 bases at J, with 6 bases in the middle. The CDR3 DNA is TGTGCCAGCAGTCTCACCAATTCACCCCTCCACTTT. This sequence encodes CASSLTNSPLHF.

A few counts support this clonotype. J is TRBJ2-4 and V is TRBV5-6; D gene uncertain. The ends were cut back, 0 bases at V and 6 bases at J, with 13 bases in the middle. Germline V gene data show CDR1 as SGHDT and CDR2 as YYEEEE. The CDR3 length is 15 residues. The DNA of the CDR3 is TGTGCCAGCAGCTTGGATCCTATGATCGGAAACATTCAGTACTTC. This sequence encodes CASSLDPMIGNIQYF.

In this sample, this clonotype turned up a few times. A read error is possible here, since a much larger clone lies one base away. The V and J genes are TRBV5-1 and TRBJ2-1, with TRBD2 matching 10 bases. The DNA end lines up better with TRBJ2-7; the J call may be wrong. Germline V gene data show CDR1 as SGHRS and CDR2 as YFSETQ. The CDR3 runs to 20 residues. CDR3 sequence reads: CASSLPPRLAGRHSYNEQYF. The CDR3 nucleotides are TGCGCCAGCAGCTTGCCTCCGAGACTAGCGGGTAGGCATTCCTACAATGAGCAGTACTTC.

Only one count was recorded for this clonotype. This chain links TRBV27 with TRBJ1-2, with D possibly matching TRBD1 (6 bases). The CDR3 loop spans 15 amino acids. Germline CDR1 reads MNHEY; CDR2 reads SMNVEV (reference sequence). Trimming took 10 bases from V and 4 from J, leaving 22 bases between them. CDR3 amino acids: CATKPQGPQSYGYTF. The CDR3, as DNA: TGTGCCACCAAACCACAGGGCCCACAGAGCTATGGCTACACCTTC.

This clonotype has ten or more counts. This rearrangement joins TRBV7-9 to TRBJ2-3, with unresolved D. In germline, CDR1 is SEHNR, CDR2 FQNEAQ (reference sequence). Trimming shortened V by 1 base and J by 4 bases, and 12 bases separated the two germline ends. The CDR3 runs to 15 residues. CDR3 nucleotide sequence: TGTGCCAGCAGCTTAGGTGGTAGTTTTGCAGATACGCAGTATTTT. Translated: CASSLGGSFADTQYF. The whole variable domain, remainder taken from reference TRBV7-9 and TRBJ2-3, is DTGVSQNPRHKITKRGQNVTFRCDPISEHNRLYWYRQTLGQGPEFLTYFQNEAQLEKSRLLSDRFSAERPKGSFSTLEIQRTEQGDSAMYLCASSLGGSFADTQYFGPGTRLTVL.

A few counts support this clonotype. V gene TRBV20-1 combines with J gene TRBJ1-5; 7 bases fit TRBD1. CDR3 size: 16 residues. Germline V gene data show CDR1 as DFQATT and CDR2 as SNEGSKA (reference sequence). J was trimmed by 0 bases and V by 0 bases; bases with no gene match: 5. The chain's CDR3 is CSAREQGTHSNQPQHF. In DNA form, the CDR3 reads TGCAGTGCTAGAGAACAGGGGACCCATAGCAATCAGCCCCAGCATTTT.

This clonotype was detected ten times or more. The rearrangement links TRBV18 to TRBJ2-5; 8 bases align to TRBD1. Germline-derived CDR1 and CDR2 are KGHSH and LQKENI. There are 17 residues in the CDR3. Unmatched junction bases numbered 10, after V lost 2 bases and J lost 2 bases. For the CDR3, the DNA is TGTGCCAGCTCACCAATTCTCGCTTGGGACAGGCAAGAGACCCAGTACTTC. This codes for CASSPILAWDRQETQYF.

Worth noting for this clonotype: This may come from a read error, since a much larger clone is one base off. The J gene is TRBJ2-1, the V gene TRBV11-3, with 8 bases lining up with TRBD1. V dropped 1 base and J dropped 5; count of bases not matched to a gene: 4. This CDR3 has 15 residues. Germline loops: CDR1 SGHNT, CDR2 YENEEA. The CDR3 spells CASSLVPGGHNEQFF. Written as DNA, the CDR3 is TGTGCCAGCAGCTTAGTACCAGGGGGCCACAATGAGCAGTTCTTC.

This clonotype was seen a single time. This sequence joins TRBV2 and TRBJ2-7, with a weak D call TRBD1 (5 bases). The CDR3 extends over 17 amino acids. Germline-derived CDR1 and CDR2 are SNHLY and FYNNEI. Trimming took 1 base from V and 7 from J, leaving 23 bases between them. Here the CDR3 DNA reads TGTGCCAGCAGTGAAGGGGTCTACCAGGGTTTATACAATGAGCAGTACTTC. Translation: CASSEGVYQGLYNEQYF.

Turning to this clonotype: A much larger clone lies a single base off, so this may be a read error. The rearrangement joins TRBV5-1 to TRBJ2-1; 7 nucleotides align to TRBD1. Germline values: CDR1 SGHRS, CDR2 YFSETQ. The trim removed 6 bases at V and 9 bases at J, leaving 12 bases unmatched. The CDR3 extends over 14 amino acids. CDR3 residues: CASTESGTATEQFF. DNA for the CDR3: TGCGCCAGCACCGAATCCGGGACAGCTACTGAGCAGTTCTTC.

This clonotype has only a few counts. A much larger clone lies one base from this, so it may be a read error. V gene TRBV6-1 combines with J gene TRBJ2-1, with 7 bases aligning to TRBD1. The CDR3 extends over 13 amino acids. The V gene end was trimmed by 6 bases and the J gene end by 13 bases; junction bases not matched to a gene: 12. Germline CDR1 MNHNS, CDR2 SASEGT. The CDR3 is CASRSQGTETQFF. Here the CDR3 DNA reads TGTGCCAGCAGATCACAGGGGACGGAGACCCAGTTCTTC.

This clonotype was seen ten or more times. The chain combines TRBV6-2 or TRBV6-3 with TRBJ2-7; 8 nucleotides align to TRBD2. Germline values: CDR1 MNHEY, CDR2 SVGEGT. The CDR3 is 14 residues long. V shed 7 bases and J 4 bases; nucleotides not matched to a gene: 9. The DNA of the CDR3 is TGTGCCAGCAATGAGATAGGACTAGCTTACGAGCAGTACTTC. As protein: CASNEIGLAYEQYF.

This rearrangement joins TRBV5-5 to TRBJ2-5, with 7 nucleotides matching TRBD2. The CDR3 contains 17 residues. Trimming cost V 4 bases and J 11 bases; bases outside gene matches: 23. Germline lookup yields CDR1 SGHKS and CDR2 YYEKEE (reference sequence). The CDR3 here is CASSLGGGTLGSYEQYF. The CDR3, as DNA: TGTGCCAGCAGCCTGGGGGGGGGGACGTTAGGGTCTTATGAGCAGTACTTC.

In this sample, this clonotype turned up many times. The chain carries TRBV5-6 and TRBJ2-1; 7 bases fit TRBD1. This CDR3 has 13 amino acids. Germline CDR1 SGHDT, CDR2 YYEEEE. The J segment lost 4 bases and the V segment lost 5 bases, leaving 3 bases of the junction unmatched. The CDR3 region is CASRGTDYNEQFF. In DNA form, the CDR3 reads TGTGCCAGCAGGGGGACAGATTACAATGAGCAGTTCTTC. Filled out from reference TRBV5-6 and TRBJ2-1, the complete variable domain reads DAGVTQSPTHLIKTRGQQVTLRCSPKSGHDTVSWYQQALGQGPQFIFQYYEEEERQRGNFPDRFSGHQFPNYSSELNVNALLLGDSALYLCASRGTDYNEQFFGPGTRLTVL.

The table lists this clonotype with a few counts. The chain joins TRBV11-2 to TRBJ2-2, with a possible D match to TRBD1 (5 bases). The germline V gene has CDR1 SGHAT and CDR2 FQNNGV. The CDR3 is 16 amino acids. The germline V and J ends were trimmed by 5 bases and 0 bases, with 13 bases remaining between them. The CDR3 DNA reads as TGTGCCAGCAGCCGAAACAGGTTATCGAACACCGGGGAGCTGTTTTTT. Its protein is CASSRNRLSNTGELFF.

This clonotype has a count of ten or more. This chain uses TRBV7-2 with TRBJ2-1; 8 bases agree with TRBD2. From germline, CDR1 is SGHTA and CDR2 FQGNSA. The CDR3 totals 16 residues. The V gene end was trimmed by 1 base and the J gene end by 7 bases; junction bases not matched to a gene: 9. CDR3 sequence (DNA): TGTGCCAGCAGCTTAGGAGCCCGGGGGGGAGAAAATGAGCAGTTCTTC. Amino acids: CASSLGARGGENEQFF.

This CDR3 is CASSPGLHTEAFF. CDR3 nucleotides: TGTGCCAGCTCACCGGGTCTGCACACTGAAGCTTTCTTT. V is TRBV18 and J is TRBJ1-1; D not resolved. The germline gives CDR1 KGHSH, CDR2 LQKENI. The V and J ends lost 3 bases and 3 bases respectively, with 8 bases between them. The CDR3 consists of 13 residues.